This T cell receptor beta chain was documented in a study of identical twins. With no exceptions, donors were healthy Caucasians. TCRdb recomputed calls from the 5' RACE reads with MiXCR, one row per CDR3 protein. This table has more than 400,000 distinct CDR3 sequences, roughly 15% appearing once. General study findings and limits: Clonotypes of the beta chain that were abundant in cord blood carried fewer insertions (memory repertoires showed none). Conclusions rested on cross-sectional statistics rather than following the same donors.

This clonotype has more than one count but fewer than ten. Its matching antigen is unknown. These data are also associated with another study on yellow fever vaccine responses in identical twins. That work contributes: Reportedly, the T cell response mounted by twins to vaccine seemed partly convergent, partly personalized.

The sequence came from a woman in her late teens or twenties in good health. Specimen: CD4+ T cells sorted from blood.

This chain's CDR3 is CSARLTSSHEQYF. CDR3 sequence (DNA): TGCAGTGCTAGATTGACATCTTCCCACGAGCAGTACTTC. The rearrangement links TRBV20-1 to TRBJ2-7, with unresolved D. CDR1 and CDR2 (germline): DFQATT, SNEGSKA (reference sequence). The CDR3 length is 13 residues. Trimming left V 2 bases short and J 5 bases short, with 13 bases between.